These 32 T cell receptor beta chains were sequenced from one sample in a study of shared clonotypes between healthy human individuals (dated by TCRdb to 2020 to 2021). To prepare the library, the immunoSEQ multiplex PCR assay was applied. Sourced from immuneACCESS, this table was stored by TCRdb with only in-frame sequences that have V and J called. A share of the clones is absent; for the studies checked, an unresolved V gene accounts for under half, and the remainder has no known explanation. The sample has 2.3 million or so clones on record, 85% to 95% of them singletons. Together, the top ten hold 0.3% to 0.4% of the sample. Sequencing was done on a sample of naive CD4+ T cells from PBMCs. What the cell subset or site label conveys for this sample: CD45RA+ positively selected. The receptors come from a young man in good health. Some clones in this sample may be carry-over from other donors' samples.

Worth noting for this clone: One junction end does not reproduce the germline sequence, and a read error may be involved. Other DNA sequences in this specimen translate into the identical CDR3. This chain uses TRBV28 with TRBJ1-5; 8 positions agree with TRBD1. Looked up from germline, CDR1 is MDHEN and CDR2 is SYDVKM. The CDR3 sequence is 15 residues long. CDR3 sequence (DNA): TGTGCCAGCAGTTTAACTGGACAGGGAAATCAGCCTCAGCATTTT. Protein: CASSLTGQGNQPQHF.

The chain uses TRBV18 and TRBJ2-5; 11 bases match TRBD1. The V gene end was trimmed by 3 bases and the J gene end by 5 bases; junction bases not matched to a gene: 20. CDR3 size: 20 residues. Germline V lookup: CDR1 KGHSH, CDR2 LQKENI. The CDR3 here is CASSPTSTMTGTGGWETQYF. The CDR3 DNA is TGTGCCAGCTCACCTACATCTACGATGACCGGGACAGGGGGATGGGAGACCCAGTACTTC.

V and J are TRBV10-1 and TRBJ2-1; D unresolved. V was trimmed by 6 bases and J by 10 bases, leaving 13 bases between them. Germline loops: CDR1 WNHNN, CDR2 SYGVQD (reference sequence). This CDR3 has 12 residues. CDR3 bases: TGCGCCAGCAGCGCCCGGACGGGCGAGCAGTTCTTC. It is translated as CASSARTGEQFF.

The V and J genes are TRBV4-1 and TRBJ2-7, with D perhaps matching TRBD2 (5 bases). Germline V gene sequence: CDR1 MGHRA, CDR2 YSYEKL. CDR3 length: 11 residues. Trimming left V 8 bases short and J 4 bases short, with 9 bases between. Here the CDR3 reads CASSGGYEQYF. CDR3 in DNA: TGCGCCAGCTCCGGAGGTTACGAGCAGTACTTC.

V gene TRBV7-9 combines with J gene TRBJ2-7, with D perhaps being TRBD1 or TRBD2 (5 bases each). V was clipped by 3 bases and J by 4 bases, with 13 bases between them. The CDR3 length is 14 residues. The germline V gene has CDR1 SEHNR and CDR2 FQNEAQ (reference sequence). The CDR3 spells CASSFAQGPYEQYF. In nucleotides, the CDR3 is TGTGCCAGCAGCTTCGCTCAGGGACCTTACGAGCAGTACTTC.

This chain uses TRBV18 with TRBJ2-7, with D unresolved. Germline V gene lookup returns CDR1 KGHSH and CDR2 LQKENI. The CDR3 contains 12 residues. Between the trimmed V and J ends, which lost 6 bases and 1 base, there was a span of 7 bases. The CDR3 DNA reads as TGTGCCAGCTCCGGAGAATCCTACGAGCAGTACTTC. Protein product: CASSGESYEQYF.

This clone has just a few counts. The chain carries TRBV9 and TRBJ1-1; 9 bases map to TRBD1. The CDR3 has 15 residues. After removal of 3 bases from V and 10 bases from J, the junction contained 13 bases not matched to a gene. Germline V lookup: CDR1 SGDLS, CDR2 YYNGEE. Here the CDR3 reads CASSGDGTGKLGAFF. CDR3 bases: TGTGCCAGCAGCGGGGACGGGACAGGGAAGTTAGGAGCTTTCTTT.

CDR3: CASQQGLVEKLFF. Written as DNA, the CDR3 is TGTGCCAGCCAACAGGGGCTCGTTGAAAAACTGTTTTTT. V gene TRBV6-1 combines with J gene TRBJ1-4, with 7 bases lining up with TRBD1. The trim removed 8 bases at V and 7 bases at J, leaving 7 bases unmatched. The CDR3 consists of 13 residues. The germline CDR1 and CDR2 sequences are MNHNS and SASEGT.

The DNA of the CDR3 is TGTGCCAGTAGTGCCCACCCCGGGACAGTCTACACTGAAGCTTTCTTT. Protein sequence: CASSAHPGTVYTEAFF. V gene TRBV19 combines with J gene TRBJ1-1; 7 nucleotides agree with TRBD1. The CDR3 has 16 amino acids. The V gene end was trimmed by 5 bases and the J gene end by 3 bases; junction bases not matched to a gene: 12. Germline-derived CDR1 and CDR2 are LNHDA and SQIVND (reference sequence).

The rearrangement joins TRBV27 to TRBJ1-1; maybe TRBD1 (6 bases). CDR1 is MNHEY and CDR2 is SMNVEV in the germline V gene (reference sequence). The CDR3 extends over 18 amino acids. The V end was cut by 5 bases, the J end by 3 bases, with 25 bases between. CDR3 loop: CASSPLRGGEPGDTEAFF. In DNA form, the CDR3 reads TGTGCCAGCAGTCCCCTCCGGGGGGGCGAACCCGGGGACACTGAAGCTTTCTTT.

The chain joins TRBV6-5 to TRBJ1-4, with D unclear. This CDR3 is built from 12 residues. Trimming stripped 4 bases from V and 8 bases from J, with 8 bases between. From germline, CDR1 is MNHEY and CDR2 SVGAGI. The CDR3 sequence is CASSLRGEKLFF. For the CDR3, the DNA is TGTGCCAGCAGTTTGCGAGGGGAAAAACTGTTTTTT.

The CDR3 loop reads CASSVVGASLEQYF. The CDR3 coding sequence is TGTGCCAGCAGCGTAGTAGGGGCCTCCTTAGAGCAGTACTTC. V and J are TRBV9 and TRBJ2-7, with D tentatively TRBD1 (5 bases). With 0 bases removed from V and 7 bases from J, the gap between germline ends came to 14 bases. The germline V gene encodes CDR1 SGDLS and CDR2 YYNGEE. The CDR3 has 14 residues.

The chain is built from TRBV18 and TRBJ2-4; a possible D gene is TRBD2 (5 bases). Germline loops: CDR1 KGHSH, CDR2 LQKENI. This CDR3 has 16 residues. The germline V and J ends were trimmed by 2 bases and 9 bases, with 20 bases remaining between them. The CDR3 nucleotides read TGTGCCAGCTCACCAACTAGACTCAGTCCTGAGGGCATTCAGTACTTC. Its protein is CASSPTRLSPEGIQYF.

The CDR3: CASSESRVSPQPQHF. The CDR3 nucleotides read TGTGCCAGCAGTGAATCTCGGGTGTCGCCACAGCCCCAGCATTTT. The chain employs TRBV6-1 and TRBJ1-5; D gene unclear. V was clipped by 2 bases and J by 7 bases, with 15 bases between them. The germline V gene encodes CDR1 MNHNS and CDR2 SASEGT. The CDR3 has 15 amino acids.

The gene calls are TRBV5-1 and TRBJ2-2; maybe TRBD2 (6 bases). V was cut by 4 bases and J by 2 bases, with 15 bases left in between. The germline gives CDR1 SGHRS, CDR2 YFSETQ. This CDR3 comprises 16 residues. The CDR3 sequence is CASSPQIAENTGELFF. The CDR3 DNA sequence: TGCGCCAGCAGCCCCCAAATAGCGGAAAACACCGGGGAGCTGTTTTTT.

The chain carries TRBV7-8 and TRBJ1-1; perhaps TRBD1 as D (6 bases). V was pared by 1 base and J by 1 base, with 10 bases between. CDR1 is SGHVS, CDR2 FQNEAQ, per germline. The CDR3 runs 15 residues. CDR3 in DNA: TGTGCCAGCAGCTTAGTGGCAGGGGCGAACACTGAAGCTTTCTTT. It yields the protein CASSLVAGANTEAFF. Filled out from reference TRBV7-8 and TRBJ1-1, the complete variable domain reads GAGVSQSPRYKVAKRGQDVALRCDPISGHVSLFWYQQALGQGPEFLTYFQNEAQLDKSGLPSDRFFAERPEGSVSTLKIQRTQQEDSAVYLCASSLVAGANTEAFFGQGTRLTVV.

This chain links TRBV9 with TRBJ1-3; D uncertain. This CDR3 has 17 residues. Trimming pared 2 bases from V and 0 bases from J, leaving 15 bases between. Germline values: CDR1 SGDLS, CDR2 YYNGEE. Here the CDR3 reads CASSVQPTGSSGNTIYF. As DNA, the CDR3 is TGTGCCAGCAGCGTTCAACCGACGGGAAGCTCTGGAAACACCATATATTTT.

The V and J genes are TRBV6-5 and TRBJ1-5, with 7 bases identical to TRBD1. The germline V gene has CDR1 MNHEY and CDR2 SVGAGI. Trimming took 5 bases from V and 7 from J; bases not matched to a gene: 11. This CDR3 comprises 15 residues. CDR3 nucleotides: TGTGCCAGCAGTCGGGAGGAGGGGGCCGGGCAGCCCCAGCATTTT. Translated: CASSREEGAGQPQHF.

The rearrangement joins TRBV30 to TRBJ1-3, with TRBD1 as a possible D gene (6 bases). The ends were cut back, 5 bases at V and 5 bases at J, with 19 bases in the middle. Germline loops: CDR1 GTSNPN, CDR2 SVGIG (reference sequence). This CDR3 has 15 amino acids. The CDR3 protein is CAWLPWGAPRNTIYF. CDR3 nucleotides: TGTGCCTGGCTTCCTTGGGGGGCACCGAGAAACACCATATATTTT.

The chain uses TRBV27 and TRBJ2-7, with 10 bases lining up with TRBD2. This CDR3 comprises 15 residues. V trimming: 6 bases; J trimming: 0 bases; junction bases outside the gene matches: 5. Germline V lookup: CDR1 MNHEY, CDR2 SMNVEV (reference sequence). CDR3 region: CASRRLAGHSYEQYF. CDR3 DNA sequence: TGTGCCAGCAGGCGACTAGCGGGCCACTCCTACGAGCAGTACTTC.

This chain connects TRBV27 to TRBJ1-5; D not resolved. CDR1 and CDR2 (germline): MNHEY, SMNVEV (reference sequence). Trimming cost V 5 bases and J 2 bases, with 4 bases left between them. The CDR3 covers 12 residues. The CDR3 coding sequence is TGTGCCAGCAGTAACCGCAATCAGCCCCAGCATTTT. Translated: CASSNRNQPQHF.

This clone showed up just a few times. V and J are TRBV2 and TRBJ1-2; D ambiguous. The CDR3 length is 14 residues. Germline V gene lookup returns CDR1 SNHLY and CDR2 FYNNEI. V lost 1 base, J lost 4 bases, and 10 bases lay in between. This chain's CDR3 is CASSEEEGFYGYTF. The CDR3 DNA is TGTGCCAGCAGTGAAGAAGAGGGTTTCTATGGCTACACCTTC.

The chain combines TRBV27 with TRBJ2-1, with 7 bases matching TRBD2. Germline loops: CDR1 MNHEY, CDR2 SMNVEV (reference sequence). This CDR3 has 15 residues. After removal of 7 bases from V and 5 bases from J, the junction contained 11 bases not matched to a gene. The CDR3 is CASTPMASGHNEQFF. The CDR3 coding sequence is TGTGCCAGCACCCCTATGGCTAGCGGCCACAATGAGCAGTTCTTC.

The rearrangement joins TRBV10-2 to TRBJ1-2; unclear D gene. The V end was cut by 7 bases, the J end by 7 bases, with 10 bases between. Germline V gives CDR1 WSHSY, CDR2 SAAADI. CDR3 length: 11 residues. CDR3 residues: CASTGSSGYTF. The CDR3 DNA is TGCGCCAGCACAGGCAGCTCTGGCTACACCTTC.

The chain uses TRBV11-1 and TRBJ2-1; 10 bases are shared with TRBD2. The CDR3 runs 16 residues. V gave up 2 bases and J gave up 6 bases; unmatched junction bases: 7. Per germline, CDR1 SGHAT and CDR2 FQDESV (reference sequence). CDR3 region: CASSLRLASGGNEQFF. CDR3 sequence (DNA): TGTGCCAGCAGCTTACGATTAGCTAGCGGGGGCAATGAGCAGTTCTTC. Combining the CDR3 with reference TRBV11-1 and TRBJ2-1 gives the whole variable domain EAEVAQSPRYKITEKSQAVAFWCDPISGHATLYWYRQILGQGPELLVQFQDESVVDDSQLPKDRFSAERLKGVDSTLKIQPAELGDSAMYLCASSLRLASGGNEQFFGPGTRLTVL.

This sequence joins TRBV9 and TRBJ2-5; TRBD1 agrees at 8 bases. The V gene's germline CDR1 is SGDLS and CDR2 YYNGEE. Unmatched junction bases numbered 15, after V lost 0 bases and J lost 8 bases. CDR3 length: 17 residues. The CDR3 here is CASSVGPAGGIRHTQYF. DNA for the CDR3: TGTGCCAGCAGCGTAGGACCCGCAGGGGGCATTCGGCACACCCAGTACTTC. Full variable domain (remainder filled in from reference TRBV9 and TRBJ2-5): DSGVTQTPKHLITATGQRVTLRCSPRSGDLSVYWYQQSLDQGLQFLIQYYNGEERAKGNILERFSAQQFPDLHSELNLSSLELGDSALYFCASSVGPAGGIRHTQYFGPGTRLLVL.

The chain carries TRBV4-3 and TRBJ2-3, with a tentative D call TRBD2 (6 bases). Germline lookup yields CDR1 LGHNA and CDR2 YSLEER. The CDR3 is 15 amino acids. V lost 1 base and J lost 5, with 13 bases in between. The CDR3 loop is CASSQGYQGGDTQYF. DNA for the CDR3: TGCGCCAGCAGCCAAGGATACCAGGGAGGAGATACGCAGTATTTT.

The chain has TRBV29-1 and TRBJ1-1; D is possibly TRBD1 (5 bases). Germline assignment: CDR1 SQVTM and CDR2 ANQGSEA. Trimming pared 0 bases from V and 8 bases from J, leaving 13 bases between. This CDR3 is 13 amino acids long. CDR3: CSVEDPGWREAFF. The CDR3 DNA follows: TGCAGCGTTGAAGATCCAGGGTGGAGAGAAGCTTTCTTT.

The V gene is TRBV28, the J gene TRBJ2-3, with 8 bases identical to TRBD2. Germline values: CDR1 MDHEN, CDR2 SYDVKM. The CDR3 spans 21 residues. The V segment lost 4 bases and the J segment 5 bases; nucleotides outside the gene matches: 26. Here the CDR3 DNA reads TGTGCCAGCAGTTCGACAACCGCTGCCGGGCGGGAGGCCAGAAGTTTAGATACGCAGTATTTT. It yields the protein CASSSTTAAGREARSLDTQYF.

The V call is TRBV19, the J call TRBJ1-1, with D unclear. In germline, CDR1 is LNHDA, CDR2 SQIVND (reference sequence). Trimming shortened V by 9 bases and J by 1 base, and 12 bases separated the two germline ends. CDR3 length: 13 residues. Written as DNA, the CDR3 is TGTGCCAGCGCCCCAGCGGGGAACACTGAAGCTTTCTTT. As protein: CASAPAGNTEAFF.

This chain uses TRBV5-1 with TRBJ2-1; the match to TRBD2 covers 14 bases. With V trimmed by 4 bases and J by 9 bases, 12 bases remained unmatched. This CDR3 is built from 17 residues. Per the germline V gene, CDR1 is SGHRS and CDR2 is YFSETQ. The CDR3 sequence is CASSLNAGTSGSGEQFF. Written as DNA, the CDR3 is TGCGCCAGCAGCCTGAATGCCGGGACTAGCGGGAGCGGTGAGCAGTTCTTC.

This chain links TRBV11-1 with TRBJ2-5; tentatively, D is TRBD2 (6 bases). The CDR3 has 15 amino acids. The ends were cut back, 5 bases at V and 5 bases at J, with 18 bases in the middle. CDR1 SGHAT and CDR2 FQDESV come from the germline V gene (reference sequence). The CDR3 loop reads CASSDAGRPGETQYF. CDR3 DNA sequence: TGTGCCAGCAGCGACGCGGGACGGCCTGGGGAGACCCAGTACTTC.